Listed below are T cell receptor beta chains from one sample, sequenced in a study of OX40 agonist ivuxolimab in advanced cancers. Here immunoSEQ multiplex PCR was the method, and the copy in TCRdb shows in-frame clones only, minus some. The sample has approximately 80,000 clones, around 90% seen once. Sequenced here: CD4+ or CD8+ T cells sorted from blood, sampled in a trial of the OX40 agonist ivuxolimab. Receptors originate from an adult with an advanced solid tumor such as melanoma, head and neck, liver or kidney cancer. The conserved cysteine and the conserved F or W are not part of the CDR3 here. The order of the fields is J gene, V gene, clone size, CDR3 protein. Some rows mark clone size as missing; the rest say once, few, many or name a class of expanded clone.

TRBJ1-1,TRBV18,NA,ASSPSFQAQNTEAF
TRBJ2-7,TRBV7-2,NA,ASSLTGAPYEQY
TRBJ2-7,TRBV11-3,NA,ASSLSSGDRPYEQY
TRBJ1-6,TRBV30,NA,AWGDRDSPLH
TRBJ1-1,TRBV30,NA,AWSPGQVTEAF
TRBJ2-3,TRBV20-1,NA,SARAGNTQY
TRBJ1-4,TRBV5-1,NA,ASSRGATNEKLF
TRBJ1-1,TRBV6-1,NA,ASSRLGQATEAF
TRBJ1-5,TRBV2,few,ASSRDRTNQPQH
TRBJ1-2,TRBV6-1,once,ASSEPVRGYT
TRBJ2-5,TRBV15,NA,ATSRDPRTGAGSQETQY
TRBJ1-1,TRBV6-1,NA,ASKNRRGTNTEAF
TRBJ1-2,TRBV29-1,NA,SVEGLGDYGYT
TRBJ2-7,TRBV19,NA,ASSFGTGYEQY
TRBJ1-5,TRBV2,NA,ASSGQRNQPQH
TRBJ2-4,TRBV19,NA,ASSIWQGTKNIQY
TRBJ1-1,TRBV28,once,ASSLEPGIKAF
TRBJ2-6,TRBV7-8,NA,ASSFFDRGPGANVLT
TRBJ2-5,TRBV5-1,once,ASSLRETQY
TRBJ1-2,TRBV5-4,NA,ASSLGWGYGYT
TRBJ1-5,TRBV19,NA,ASSTDSRTGQSQPQH
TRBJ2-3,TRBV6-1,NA,AGGLGGRAADTQY